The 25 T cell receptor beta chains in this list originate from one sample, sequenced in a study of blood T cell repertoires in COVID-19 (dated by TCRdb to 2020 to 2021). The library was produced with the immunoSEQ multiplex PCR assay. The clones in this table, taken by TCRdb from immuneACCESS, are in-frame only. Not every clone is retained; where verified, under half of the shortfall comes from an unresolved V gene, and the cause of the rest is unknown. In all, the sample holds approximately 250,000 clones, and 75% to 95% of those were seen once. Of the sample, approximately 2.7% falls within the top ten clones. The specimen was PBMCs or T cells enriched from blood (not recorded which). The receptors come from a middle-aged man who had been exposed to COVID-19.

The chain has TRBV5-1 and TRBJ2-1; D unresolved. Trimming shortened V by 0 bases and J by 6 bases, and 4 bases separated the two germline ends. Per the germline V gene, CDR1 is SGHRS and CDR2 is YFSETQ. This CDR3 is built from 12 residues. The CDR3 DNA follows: TGCGCCAGCAGCTTGGATCGCAATGAGCAGTTCTTC. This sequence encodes CASSLDRNEQFF.

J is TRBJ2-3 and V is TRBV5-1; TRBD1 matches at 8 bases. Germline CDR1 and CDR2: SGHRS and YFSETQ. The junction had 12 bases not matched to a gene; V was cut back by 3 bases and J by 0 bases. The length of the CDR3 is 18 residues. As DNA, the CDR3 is TGCGCCAGCAGCTCACTACCGCGGACAGGGCCTAGCACAGATACGCAGTATTTT. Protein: CASSSLPRTGPSTDTQYF.

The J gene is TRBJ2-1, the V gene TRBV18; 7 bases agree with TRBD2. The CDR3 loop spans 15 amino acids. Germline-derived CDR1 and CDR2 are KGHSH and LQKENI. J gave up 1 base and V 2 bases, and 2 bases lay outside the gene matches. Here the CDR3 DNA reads TGTGCCAGCTCACCAGGCGGGAGTTCCTACAATGAGCAGTTCTTC. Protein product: CASSPGGSSYNEQFF.

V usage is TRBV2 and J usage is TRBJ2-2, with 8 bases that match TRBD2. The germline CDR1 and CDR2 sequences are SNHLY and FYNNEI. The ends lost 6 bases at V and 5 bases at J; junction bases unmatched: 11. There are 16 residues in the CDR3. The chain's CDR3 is CASSSRAGEGTGELFF. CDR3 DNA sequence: TGTGCCAGCAGCTCCAGAGCGGGAGAGGGAACCGGGGAGCTGTTTTTT.

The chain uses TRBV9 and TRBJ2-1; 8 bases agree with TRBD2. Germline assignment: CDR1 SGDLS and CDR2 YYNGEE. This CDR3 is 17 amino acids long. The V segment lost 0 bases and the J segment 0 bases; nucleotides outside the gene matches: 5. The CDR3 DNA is TGTGCCAGCAGCGTAGAGTCGGGAGGGAGCTCCTACAATGAGCAGTTCTTC. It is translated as CASSVESGGSSYNEQFF.

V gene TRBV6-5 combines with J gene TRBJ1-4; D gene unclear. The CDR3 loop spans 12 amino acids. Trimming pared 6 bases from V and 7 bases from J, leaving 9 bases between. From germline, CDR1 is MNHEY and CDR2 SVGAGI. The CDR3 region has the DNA TGTGCCAGCAGGGCCGGCGGTGAAAAACTGTTTTTT. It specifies CASRAGGEKLFF.

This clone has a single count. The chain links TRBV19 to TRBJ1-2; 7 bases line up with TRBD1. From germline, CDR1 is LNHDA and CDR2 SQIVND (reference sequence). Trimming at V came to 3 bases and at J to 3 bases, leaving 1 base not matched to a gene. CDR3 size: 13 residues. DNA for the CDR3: TGTGCCAGTAGTATCGGACAGGACTATGGCTACACCTTC. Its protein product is CASSIGQDYGYTF. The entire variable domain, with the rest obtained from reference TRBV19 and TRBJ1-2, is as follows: DGGITQSPKYLFRKEGQNVTLSCEQNLNHDAMYWYRQDPGQGLRLIYYSQIVNDFQKGDIAEGYSVSREKKESFPLTVTSAQKNPTAFYLCASSIGQDYGYTFGSGTRLTVV.

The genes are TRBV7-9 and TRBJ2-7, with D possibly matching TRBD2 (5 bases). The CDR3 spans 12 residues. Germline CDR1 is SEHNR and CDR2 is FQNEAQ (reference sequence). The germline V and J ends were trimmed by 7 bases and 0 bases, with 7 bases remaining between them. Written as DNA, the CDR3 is TGTGCCAGCATGGACTTCTCCTACGAGCAGTACTTC. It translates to CASMDFSYEQYF.

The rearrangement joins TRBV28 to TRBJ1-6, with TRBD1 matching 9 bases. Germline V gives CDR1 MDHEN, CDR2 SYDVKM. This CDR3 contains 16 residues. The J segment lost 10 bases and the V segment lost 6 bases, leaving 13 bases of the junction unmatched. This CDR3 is CASSILWTGEGSPLHF. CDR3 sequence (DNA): TGTGCCAGCAGCATACTATGGACAGGGGAAGGGTCACCCCTCCACTTT.

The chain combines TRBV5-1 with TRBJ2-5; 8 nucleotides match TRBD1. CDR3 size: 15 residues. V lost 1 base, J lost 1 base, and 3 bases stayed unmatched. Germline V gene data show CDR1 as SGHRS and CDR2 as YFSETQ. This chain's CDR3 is CASSLTGGSQETQYF. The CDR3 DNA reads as TGCGCCAGCAGCTTGACAGGGGGTTCCCAAGAGACCCAGTACTTC. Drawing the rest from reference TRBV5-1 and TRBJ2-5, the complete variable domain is KAGVTQTPRYLIKTRGQQVTLSCSPISGHRSVSWYQQTPGQGLQFLFEYFSETQRNKGNFPGRFSGRQFSNSRSEMNVSTLELGDSALYLCASSLTGGSQETQYFGPGTRLLVL.

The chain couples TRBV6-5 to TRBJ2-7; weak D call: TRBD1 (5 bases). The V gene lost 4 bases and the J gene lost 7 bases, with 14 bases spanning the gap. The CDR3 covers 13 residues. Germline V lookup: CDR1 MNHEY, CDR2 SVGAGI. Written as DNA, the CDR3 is TGTGCCAGCAGTTGGGGCATTCAACGGGAGCAGTACTTC. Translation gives CASSWGIQREQYF.

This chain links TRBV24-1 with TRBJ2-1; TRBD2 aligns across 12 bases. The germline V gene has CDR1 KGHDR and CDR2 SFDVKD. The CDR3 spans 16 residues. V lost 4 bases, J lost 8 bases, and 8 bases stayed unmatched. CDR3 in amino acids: CATSERTSGKLYEQFF. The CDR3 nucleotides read TGTGCCACCAGTGAACGGACTAGCGGGAAGCTCTATGAGCAGTTCTTC.

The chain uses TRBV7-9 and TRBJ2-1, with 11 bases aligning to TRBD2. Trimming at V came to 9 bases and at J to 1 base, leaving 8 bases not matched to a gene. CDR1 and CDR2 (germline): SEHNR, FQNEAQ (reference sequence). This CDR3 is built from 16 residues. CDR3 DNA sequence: TGTGCCAGTAACACCGGGACTAGCGGTTCCTACAATGAGCAGTTCTTC. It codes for CASNTGTSGSYNEQFF.

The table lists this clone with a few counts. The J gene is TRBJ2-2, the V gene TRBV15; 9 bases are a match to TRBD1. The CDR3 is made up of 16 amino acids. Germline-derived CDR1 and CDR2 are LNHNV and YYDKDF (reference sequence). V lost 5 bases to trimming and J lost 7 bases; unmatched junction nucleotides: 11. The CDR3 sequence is CATSGQQGQGIGELFF. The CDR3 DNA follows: TGTGCCACCAGCGGACAACAGGGACAGGGTATCGGGGAGCTGTTTTTT.

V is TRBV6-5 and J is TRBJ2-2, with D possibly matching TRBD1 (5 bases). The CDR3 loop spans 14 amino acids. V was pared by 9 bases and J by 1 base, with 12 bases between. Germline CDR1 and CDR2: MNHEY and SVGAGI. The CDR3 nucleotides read TGTGCCAGTTTTCGACAGTTGAACACCGGGGAGCTGTTTTTT. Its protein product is CASFRQLNTGELFF.

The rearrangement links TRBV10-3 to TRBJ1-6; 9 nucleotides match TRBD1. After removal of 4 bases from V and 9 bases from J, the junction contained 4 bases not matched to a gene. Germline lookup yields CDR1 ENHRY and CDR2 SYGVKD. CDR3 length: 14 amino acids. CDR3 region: CAISGGQGGSPLHF. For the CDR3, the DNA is TGTGCCATCAGTGGGGGACAGGGAGGTTCACCCCTCCACTTT.

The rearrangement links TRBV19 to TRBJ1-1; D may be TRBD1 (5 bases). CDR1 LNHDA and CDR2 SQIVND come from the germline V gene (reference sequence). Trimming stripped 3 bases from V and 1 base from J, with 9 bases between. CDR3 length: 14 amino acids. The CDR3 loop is CASSMGRANTEAFF. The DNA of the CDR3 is TGTGCCAGTAGTATGGGGCGAGCGAACACTGAAGCTTTCTTT.

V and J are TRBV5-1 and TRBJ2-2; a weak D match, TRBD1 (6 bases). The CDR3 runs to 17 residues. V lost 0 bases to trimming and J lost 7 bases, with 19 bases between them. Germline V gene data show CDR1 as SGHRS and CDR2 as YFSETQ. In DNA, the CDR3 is TGCGCCAGCAGCTTGGATGCACGACGACAGGTGATCGGGGAGCTGTTTTTT. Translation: CASSLDARRQVIGELFF.

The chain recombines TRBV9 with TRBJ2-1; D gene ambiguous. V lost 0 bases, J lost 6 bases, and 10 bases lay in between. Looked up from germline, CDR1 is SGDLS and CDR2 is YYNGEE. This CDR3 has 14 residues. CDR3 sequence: CASSVALVVNEQFF. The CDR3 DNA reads TGTGCCAGCAGCGTAGCACTCGTTGTCAATGAGCAGTTCTTC. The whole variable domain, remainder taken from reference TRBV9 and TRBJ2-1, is DSGVTQTPKHLITATGQRVTLRCSPRSGDLSVYWYQQSLDQGLQFLIQYYNGEERAKGNILERFSAQQFPDLHSELNLSSLELGDSALYFCASSVALVVNEQFFGPGTRLTVL.

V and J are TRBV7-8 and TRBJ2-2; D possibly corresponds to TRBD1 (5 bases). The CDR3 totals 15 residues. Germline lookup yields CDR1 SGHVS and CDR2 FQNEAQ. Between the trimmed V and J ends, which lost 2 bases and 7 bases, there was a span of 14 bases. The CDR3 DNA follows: TGTGCCAGCAGCTTATGGCAGGGTGGTGGCGGGGAGCTGTTTTTT. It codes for CASSLWQGGGGELFF.

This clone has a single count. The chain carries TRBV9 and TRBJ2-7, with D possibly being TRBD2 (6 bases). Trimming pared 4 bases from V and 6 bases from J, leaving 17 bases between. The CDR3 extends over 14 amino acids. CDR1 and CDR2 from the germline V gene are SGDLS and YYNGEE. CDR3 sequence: CASSPQPGGGEQYF. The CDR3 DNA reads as TGTGCCAGCAGCCCTCAGCCCGGGGGTGGCGAGCAGTACTTC.

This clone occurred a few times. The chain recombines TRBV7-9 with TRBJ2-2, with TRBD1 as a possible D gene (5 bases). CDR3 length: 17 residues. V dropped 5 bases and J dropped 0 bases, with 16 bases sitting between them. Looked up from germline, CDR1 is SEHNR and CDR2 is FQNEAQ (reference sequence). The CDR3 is CASSTFRQQANTGELFF. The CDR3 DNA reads TGTGCCAGCAGCACCTTCAGACAGCAAGCGAACACCGGGGAGCTGTTTTTT.

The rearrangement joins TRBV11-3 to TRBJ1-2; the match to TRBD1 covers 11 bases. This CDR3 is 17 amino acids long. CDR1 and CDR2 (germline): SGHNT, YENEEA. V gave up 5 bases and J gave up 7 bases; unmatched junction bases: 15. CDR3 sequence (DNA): TGTGCCAGCAGCCCCGGGACAGGGGGTTGGATGGACTCTGGCTACACCTTC. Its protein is CASSPGTGGWMDSGYTF. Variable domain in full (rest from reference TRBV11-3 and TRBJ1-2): EAGVVQSPRYKIIEKKQPVAFWCNPISGHNTLYWYLQNLGQGPELLIRYENEEAVDDSQLPKDRFSAERLKGVDSTLKIQPAELGDSAVYLCASSPGTGGWMDSGYTFGSGTRLTVV.

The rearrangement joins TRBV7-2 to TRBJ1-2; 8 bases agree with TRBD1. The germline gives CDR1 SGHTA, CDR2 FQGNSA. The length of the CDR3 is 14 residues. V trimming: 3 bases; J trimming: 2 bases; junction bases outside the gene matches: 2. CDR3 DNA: TGTGCCAGCAGCTTGGACAGGGTCAACTATGGCTACACCTTC. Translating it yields CASSLDRVNYGYTF.

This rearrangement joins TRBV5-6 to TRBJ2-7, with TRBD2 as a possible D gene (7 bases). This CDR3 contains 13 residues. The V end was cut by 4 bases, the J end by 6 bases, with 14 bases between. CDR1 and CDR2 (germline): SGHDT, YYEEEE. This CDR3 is CASSLGGAGEQYF. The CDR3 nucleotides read TGTGCCAGCAGCCTTGGGGGGGCGGGCGAGCAGTACTTC.